This T cell receptor beta chain is drawn from a study of Ad26.COV2.S vaccination and SARS-CoV-2 variants. The overall study: A participant enrolled in the COV1001 Ad26.COV2.S trial arm provided the sample.

Here immunoSEQ multiplex PCR was the method, and the copy in TCRdb shows in-frame clones only, minus some. The sample shows 300,000 to 500,000 clones, 70% to 90% of them seen only once. This CDR3 is built from 14 residues. Trimming removed 1 base from V and 0 bases from J, with 4 bases in between. Per germline, CDR1 KGHSH and CDR2 LQKENI. Treatment described: some 20 received Ad26.COV2.S at low or high dose, single or two shots; 5 received placebo; per-sample allocation not given. Day 63 after the first vaccine or placebo injection was the time point for sampling. The sample here was peripheral blood, taken in a trial of Ad26.COV2.S vaccine versus placebo. This clonotype was obtained from a person aged 18-60 years who received the Ad26.COV2.S COVID-19 vaccine or a placebo. This chain uses TRBV18 with TRBJ1-3; D unclear. CDR3: CASSPLTSGNTIYF. The CDR3 DNA follows: TGTGCCAGCTCACCACTAACCTCTGGAAACACCATATATTTT.